Below, 19 T cell receptor beta chains from the same sample are listed, as sequenced in a study of cytomegalovirus exposure and HLA in healthy donors. PCR was performed using 60 Vbeta and 13 Jbeta primers. The assay was immunoSEQ multiplex PCR, and TCRdb's table has in-frame clones only and misses some. The repertoire holds roughly 130,000 clones, with 75% to 85% as singletons. The material sequenced was PBMCs. These receptor sequences come from a woman aged 18-29 years in good health and CMV-seropositive.

The chain combines TRBV7-8 with TRBJ1-5; maybe TRBD1 (6 bases). This CDR3 has 14 residues. V was trimmed by 6 bases and J by 5 bases, leaving 14 bases between them. Germline CDR1 SGHVS, CDR2 FQNEAQ. CDR3 nucleotides: TGTGCCAGCAGTTACAGGGTGGAGGATCAGCCCCAGCATTTT. Translating it yields CASSYRVEDQPQHF.

This chain uses TRBV6-5 with TRBJ2-3; maybe TRBD1 (6 bases). Germline V gives CDR1 MNHEY, CDR2 SVGAGI. The V gene lost 5 bases and the J gene lost 8 bases, with 17 bases spanning the gap. There are 14 residues in the CDR3. In DNA form, the CDR3 reads TGTGCCAGCAGTCCCCGGGACACTATAGCTACGCAGTATTTT. It specifies CASSPRDTIATQYF.

The chain uses TRBV11-2 and TRBJ1-6, with TRBD1 matching 8 bases. Germline CDR1 SGHAT, CDR2 FQNNGV. J gave up 6 bases and V 6 bases, and 10 bases lay outside the gene matches. The CDR3 extends over 16 amino acids. DNA for the CDR3: TGTGCCAGCAGTCGCAGACAGGGGATAACTAATTCACCCCTCCACTTT. Its protein product is CASSRRQGITNSPLHF.

The chain is built from TRBV27 and TRBJ2-5, with a tentative D call TRBD1 (6 bases). The J call may be in error: the DNA end matches TRBJ2-7 better. CDR3 size: 13 residues. In germline, CDR1 is MNHEY, CDR2 SMNVEV (reference sequence). CDR3 bases: TGTGCCAGCAAGACAGGATCGACCTACGAGCAGTACTTC. Translating gives CASKTGSTYEQYF.

The rearrangement uses TRBV6-5 and TRBJ1-2; no clear D gene. Trimming pared 5 bases from V and 4 bases from J, leaving 8 bases between. The CDR3 has 12 residues. CDR1 MNHEY and CDR2 SVGAGI come from the germline V gene. The CDR3 DNA is TGTGCCAGCAGTACCCGGGGCTATGGCTACACCTTC. It translates to CASSTRGYGYTF.

J is TRBJ2-1 and V is TRBV27, with D tentatively TRBD1 (5 bases). The V gene's germline CDR1 is MNHEY and CDR2 SMNVEV (reference sequence). The CDR3 is made up of 13 amino acids. V was cut by 3 bases and J by 5 bases, with 8 bases left in between. DNA of the CDR3: TGTGCCAGCAGTTTTTGGGGCCACAATGAGCAGTTCTTC. Its protein product is CASSFWGHNEQFF.

This chain links TRBV11-2 with TRBJ2-1, with 7 bases that match TRBD1. Trimming took 3 bases from V and 8 from J; bases not matched to a gene: 10. The CDR3 is 15 residues long. Germline V gives CDR1 SGHAT, CDR2 FQNNGV. In DNA form, the CDR3 reads TGTGCCAGCAGCTTTGGGACAGCGGTCGGGGATGAGCAGTTCTTC. Protein product: CASSFGTAVGDEQFF.

The genes are TRBV11-2 and TRBJ2-1, with D possibly being TRBD1 (6 bases). This CDR3 contains 13 residues. V gave up 9 bases and J gave up 1 base, with 10 bases separating them. Germline CDR1 and CDR2: SGHAT and FQNNGV. The CDR3: CASNRVSYNEQFF. CDR3 in DNA: TGTGCCAGTAACAGGGTATCCTACAATGAGCAGTTCTTC.

The rearrangement uses TRBV4-1 and TRBJ2-7, with TRBD2 identical over 7 bases. The CDR3 runs to 14 residues. V shed 5 bases, J shed 5 bases, and the junction held 9 bases outside the gene matches. Germline lookup yields CDR1 MGHRA and CDR2 YSYEKL. The CDR3 reads CASSNGLGRNEQYF. As DNA, the CDR3 is TGCGCCAGCAGCAACGGACTAGGGAGGAACGAGCAGTACTTC.

J is TRBJ2-1 and V is TRBV28; D might be TRBD2 (6 bases). Trimming took 7 bases from V and 3 from J, leaving 22 bases between them. The CDR3 extends over 17 amino acids. Looked up from germline, CDR1 is MDHEN and CDR2 is SYDVKM. The CDR3 loop reads CASTTDGGLPGYNEQFF. The DNA for the CDR3 is TGTGCCAGCACCACCGACGGGGGACTCCCGGGCTACAATGAGCAGTTCTTC.

The chain carries TRBV20-1 and TRBJ2-7; D is undetermined. V dropped 4 bases and J dropped 5 bases, with 9 bases sitting between them. CDR1 and CDR2 (germline): DFQATT, SNEGSKA (reference sequence). The CDR3 covers 11 residues. CDR3: CSAIRQDEQYF. In nucleotides, the CDR3 is TGCAGTGCTATAAGACAAGACGAGCAGTACTTC.

The chain recombines TRBV15 with TRBJ1-2; 8 nucleotides match TRBD1. This CDR3 has 13 amino acids. Germline-derived CDR1 and CDR2 are LNHNV and YYDKDF (reference sequence). V gave up 4 bases and J gave up 5 bases; unmatched junction bases: 3. CDR3 amino acids: CATSKTGDYGYTF. In DNA, the CDR3 is TGTGCCACCAGCAAGACAGGGGATTATGGCTACACCTTC.

The chain has TRBV2 and TRBJ2-3, with 8 bases aligning to TRBD1. The germline gives CDR1 SNHLY, CDR2 FYNNEI. V was pared by 11 bases and J by 6 bases, with 4 bases of the junction left unmatched. This CDR3 comprises 11 residues. CDR3 DNA sequence: TGTGCCTATAACAGGGGGGATACGCAGTATTTT. Its protein product is CAYNRGDTQYF.

The genes are TRBV6-6 and TRBJ2-7, with 7 bases aligning to TRBD2. The trim removed 6 bases at V and 4 bases at J, leaving 9 bases unmatched. This CDR3 spans 14 amino acids. Germline CDR1 reads MNHNY; CDR2 reads SVGAGI (reference sequence). The chain's CDR3 is CASRPSIAGYEQYF. CDR3 nucleotide sequence: TGTGCCAGCAGGCCGTCGATAGCGGGTTACGAGCAGTACTTC.

The rearrangement links TRBV4-2 to TRBJ2-1, with TRBD2 matching 7 bases. In germline, CDR1 is LGHNA, CDR2 YNFKEQ. This CDR3 is 16 amino acids long. V shed 1 base and J 6 bases; nucleotides not matched to a gene: 9. CDR3: CASSQVGYGGGNEQFF. The CDR3 nucleotides are TGTGCCAGCAGCCAAGTTGGGTACGGCGGGGGCAATGAGCAGTTCTTC.

The table lists this clone with a count of one. The genes are TRBV4-1 and TRBJ2-1; 10 bases match TRBD2. The CDR3 has 18 residues. CDR1 and CDR2 from the germline V gene are MGHRA and YSYEKL. After removal of 7 bases from V and 4 bases from J, the junction contained 16 bases not matched to a gene. This CDR3 is CASTAAARGTSVYNEQFF. CDR3 nucleotide sequence: TGCGCCAGCACCGCGGCAGCGAGGGGGACTAGCGTTTACAATGAGCAGTTCTTC.

The CDR3 is CASSVSVYNEQFF. The CDR3 DNA is TGTGCCAGCAGTGTTTCAGTCTACAATGAGCAGTTCTTC. The V and J genes are TRBV2 and TRBJ2-1; D remains unclear. Trimming pared 4 bases from V and 3 bases from J, leaving 7 bases between. CDR1 and CDR2 (germline): SNHLY, FYNNEI. This CDR3 spans 13 amino acids.

The chain carries TRBV15 and TRBJ1-4; D uncertain. This CDR3 is 14 amino acids long. V was clipped by 0 bases and J by 4 bases, with 6 bases between them. Germline V gives CDR1 LNHNV, CDR2 YYDKDF (reference sequence). CDR3 coding DNA: TGTGCCACCAGCAGAGATGCGAGTAATGAAAAACTGTTTTTT. Translating gives CATSRDASNEKLFF.

This chain uses TRBV7-9 with TRBJ2-7; no definite D call. The germline V gene encodes CDR1 SEHNR and CDR2 FQNEAQ (reference sequence). This CDR3 is built from 12 residues. The CDR3 is CSTSPGLNEQYF. The CDR3 DNA reads TGTTCCACTTCGCCCGGTCTAAACGAGCAGTACTTC.